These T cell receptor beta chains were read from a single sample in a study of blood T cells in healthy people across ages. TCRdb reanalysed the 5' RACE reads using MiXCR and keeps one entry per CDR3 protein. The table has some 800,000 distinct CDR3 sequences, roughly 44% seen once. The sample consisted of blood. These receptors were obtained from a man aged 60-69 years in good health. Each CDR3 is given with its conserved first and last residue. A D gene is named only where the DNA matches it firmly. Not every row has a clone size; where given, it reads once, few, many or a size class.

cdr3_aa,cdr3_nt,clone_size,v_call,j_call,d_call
CSAPTGTGTSYF,TGCAGTGCTCCAACTGGAACAGGAACTTCGTACTTC,NA,TRBV20-1,TRBJ2-5,NA
CASSVRSLAVYNEQFF,TGTGCCAGCAGTGTTAGGTCACTAGCGGTGTACAATGAGCAGTTCTTC,NA,TRBV6-1,TRBJ2-1,TRBD2
CSVGGDSPGEPTDTQYF,TGCAGCGTCGGCGGGGACTCCCCGGGGGAGCCCACAGATACGCAGTATTTT,many,TRBV29-1,TRBJ2-3,NA
CATSDLQGGNNEQFF,TGTGCCACCAGTGACCTACAGGGGGGAAACAATGAGCAGTTCTTC,few,TRBV24-1,TRBJ2-1,TRBD1
CAIRGGALTDTQYF,TGTGCCATCAGAGGGGGGGCTCTCACAGATACGCAGTATTTT,NA,TRBV10-3,TRBJ2-3,NA
CASSQDWWGEQYF,TGCGCCAGCAGCCAAGATTGGTGGGGTGAGCAGTACTTC,NA,TRBV4-3,TRBJ2-7,NA
CASSLVQGAREQYF,TGTGCCAGCAGCTTAGTACAGGGGGCGCGGGAGCAGTACTTC,NA,TRBV11-3,TRBJ2-7,TRBD1
CAWSVLPYEQYF,TGTGCCTGGAGTGTACTCCCGTACGAGCAGTACTTC,NA,TRBV30,TRBJ2-7,NA
CASSQDRVSIWNEQFF,TGCGCCAGCAGCCAAGATAGGGTCTCGATATGGAATGAGCAGTTCTTC,few,TRBV4-3,TRBJ2-1,NA
CSTSRTAKETQYF,TGCAGTACTAGTAGGACAGCGAAAGAGACCCAGTACTTC,NA,TRBV20-1,TRBJ2-5,NA